The source of this T cell receptor beta chain is a study of molecular identifiers for immune sequencing clone quantification. Points on this clonotype: The junction departs from germline at one end; a sequencing error may be responsible.

TCRdb used MiXCR to reprocess the PCR reads, holding one entry per CDR3 protein. This table has about 500,000 distinct CDR3 sequences, around 23% appearing once. The germline gives CDR1 SGDLS, CDR2 YYNGEE. This CDR3 spans 14 amino acids. The source of this sequence is a human donor in good health. Some libraries in this study had Jurkat cell RNA spiked in. V gene TRBV9 combines with J gene TRBJ2-3; perhaps TRBD2 as D (7 bases). Material for sequencing was naive CD8+ T cells from blood, with Jurkat cell RNA spiked in. Specified subset: FACS-sorted CD8+CD4-CCR7+CD45RA+ naive T cells. In DNA form, the CDR3 reads TGTGCCAGCAGCGGGGGGGGCCTCACAGATACGCCGTATTTT. As protein: CASSGGGLTDTPYF.